One and the same sample provided the 29 T cell receptor beta chains below, sequenced in a study of regulatory T cells in long-lasting Graves disease. Time point here: newly diagnosed GD, antithyroid drugs for less than 3 months. RNA extracted from PBMCs served as the sequencing template. Arm-PCR of CDR3 regions and iRepertoire HTBI primers were the basis on which TCR beta libraries were built. Each CDR3 protein is one row after TCRdb ran MiXCR on the multiplex PCR reads. This sample has about 350,000 distinct CDR3 sequences, with approximately 15% found just once. These data are also associated with another study on T cells in Graves' hyperthyroidism and ophthalmopathy.

The specimen was peripheral blood mononuclear cells (PBMCs), collected at new diagnosis, from a patient treated with antithyroid drugs. The receptors were sampled from a man in his forties with Graves disease.

CDR3 DNA sequence: TGTGCCAGCAGTTTCACTAGCGGGGGGGCGGCGACCGGGGAGCTGTTTTTT. Translation: CASSFTSGGAATGELFF. The rearrangement uses TRBV12-3 or TRBV12-4 and TRBJ2-2, with 13 positions matching TRBD2. This CDR3 has 17 residues. Trimming removed 3 bases from V and 5 bases from J; junction bases left unmatched: 6.

This clonotype was seen ten or more times. The chain recombines TRBV7-8 with TRBJ2-7; D is ambiguous. V lost 1 base and J lost 1, with 14 bases in between. The V gene's germline CDR1 is SGHVS and CDR2 FQNEAQ. The CDR3 spans 16 residues. The DNA for the CDR3 is TGTGCCAGCAGCTTAGGCGGACCCGGACGGTCCTACGAGCAGTACTTC. Protein product: CASSLGGPGRSYEQYF.

This clonotype was observed at least ten times. The chain is built from TRBV12-5 and TRBJ1-1, with a weak D call TRBD1 (5 bases). This CDR3 spans 13 amino acids. Germline CDR1 LGHNT, CDR2 FRNRAP. Trimming pared 3 bases from V and 4 bases from J, leaving 9 bases between. Here the CDR3 DNA reads TGTGCTAGTGGTTTCTTAGACAGCACTGAAGCTTTCTTT. Translated, it gives CASGFLDSTEAFF.

This clonotype was detected many times. This rearrangement joins TRBV28 to TRBJ2-6, with D possibly TRBD1 on 6 matching bases. CDR1 and CDR2 (germline): MDHEN, SYDVKM. V lost 6 bases, J lost 2 bases, and 11 bases lay in between. The CDR3 runs 15 residues. The CDR3 coding sequence is TGTGCCAGCAGAAGAACAGGGACTGGGGCCAACGTCCTGACTTTC. Amino acids: CASRRTGTGANVLTF. Drawing the rest from reference TRBV28 and TRBJ2-6, the complete variable domain is DVKVTQSSRYLVKRTGEKVFLECVQDMDHENMFWYRQDPGLGLRLIYFSYDVKMKEKGDIPEGYSVSREKKERFSLILESASTNQTSMYLCASRRTGTGANVLTFGAGSRLTVL.

This clonotype has only a few counts. The rearrangement uses TRBV24-1 and TRBJ2-1; possible D gene TRBD2, 7 bases. The CDR3 has 15 amino acids. V was shortened by 7 bases and J by 5 bases, with 17 bases between the two germline ends. The V gene's germline CDR1 is KGHDR and CDR2 SFDVKD. The chain's CDR3 is CATREGGGRHNEQFF. CDR3 nucleotides: TGTGCCACCAGGGAGGGGGGGGGCAGGCACAATGAGCAGTTCTTC.

This clonotype occurred many times. CDR3 loop: CASSFNEKLFF. In DNA, the CDR3 is TGTGCCAGCAGCTTCAACGAAAAACTGTTTTTT. J is TRBJ1-4 and V is TRBV12-3 or TRBV12-4; no clear D. V dropped 6 bases and J dropped 8 bases, with 7 bases sitting between them. The CDR3 extends over 11 amino acids.

Regarding this clonotype: One base away lies a much larger clone, so this may be a sequencing read error. CDR3 nucleotide sequence: TGTGCCAGCTCACCAACTAGCGGGGGGGCCCACGAGCAGTACTTC. Translation gives CASSPTSGGAHEQYF. This chain joins TRBV18 and TRBJ2-7, with 13 bases matching TRBD2. CDR1 and CDR2 from the germline V gene are KGHSH and LQKENI. Trimming cost V 2 bases and J 5 bases; bases outside gene matches: 3. The CDR3 runs 15 residues.

The sample holds a few counts of this clonotype. The chain couples TRBV5-1 to TRBJ2-5; D tentatively fits TRBD1 or TRBD2 (5 bases each). Germline loops: CDR1 SGHRS, CDR2 YFSETQ. V lost 4 bases and J lost 1, with 14 bases in between. The CDR3 is 15 amino acids. This CDR3 is CASSPPGRLQETQYF. The CDR3 coding sequence is TGCGCCAGCAGCCCTCCGGGACGCCTCCAAGAGACCCAGTACTTC.

This clonotype showed up many times. This chain uses TRBV5-1 with TRBJ1-4; no clear D gene. V was clipped by 3 bases and J by 8 bases, with 14 bases between them. CDR1 is SGHRS, CDR2 YFSETQ, per germline. This CDR3 has 14 residues. The CDR3 coding sequence is TGCGCCAGCAGCTCGGACGGGAACGGAGAAAAACTGTTTTTT. Its translation is CASSSDGNGEKLFF.

This clonotype turned up a few times. This chain uses TRBV6-2 or TRBV6-3 with TRBJ1-2; D is perhaps TRBD1 (5 bases). The CDR3 sequence is 12 residues long. The germline CDR1 and CDR2 sequences are MNHEY and SVGEGT. V gave up 8 bases and J gave up 4 bases, with 11 bases separating them. This CDR3 reads CASVGTVYGYTF. The CDR3 DNA follows: TGTGCCAGCGTTGGGACGGTCTATGGCTACACCTTC.

This clonotype appeared many times. V and J are TRBV20-1 and TRBJ2-1; 12 nucleotides line up with TRBD2. With 5 bases clipped from V and 0 bases from J, the junction kept 8 bases outside the gene matches. This CDR3 comprises 17 residues. Germline CDR1 reads DFQATT; CDR2 reads SNEGSKA (reference sequence). This CDR3 is CSARLAGGPSSYNEQFF. Here the CDR3 DNA reads TGCAGTGCTCGGCTAGCGGGGGGGCCGAGCTCCTACAATGAGCAGTTCTTC.

This clonotype was recorded many times. The chain carries TRBV18 and TRBJ2-5; D remains ambiguous. The V gene's germline CDR1 is KGHSH and CDR2 LQKENI. V lost 1 base and J lost 2, with 2 bases in between. The CDR3 loop spans 12 amino acids. CDR3 nucleotide sequence: TGTGCCAGCTCACCACAGCAAGAGACCCAGTACTTC. Translation: CASSPQQETQYF.

This clonotype was detected ten times or more. The CDR3 coding sequence is TGTGCCAGCAGCCCTTGGGGTTACAATGAGCAGTTCTTC. Its translation is CASSPWGYNEQFF. The chain couples TRBV5-5 to TRBJ2-1, with D uncertain. V was cut by 4 bases and J by 4 bases, with 9 bases left in between. Germline V gives CDR1 SGHKS, CDR2 YYEKEE (reference sequence). The CDR3 length is 13 residues.

This clonotype was seen ten or more times. The gene calls are TRBV2 and TRBJ1-1, with D maybe TRBD1 (5 bases). Per germline, CDR1 SNHLY and CDR2 FYNNEI. The CDR3 has 15 amino acids. Trimming removed 5 bases from V and 6 bases from J, with 19 bases in between. As DNA, the CDR3 is TGTGCCAGCAGTACCGACCTGGGGGTGAAATCTGAAGCTTTCTTT. Its protein is CASSTDLGVKSEAFF.

This clonotype was counted many times. J is TRBJ1-6 and V is TRBV6-1; 8 bases map to TRBD1. Losses at the gene ends were 10 bases for V and 0 bases for J; bases not matched to a gene: 11. Germline V lookup: CDR1 MNHNS, CDR2 SASEGT. This CDR3 has 17 residues. The CDR3 nucleotides read TGTGCCACCGCCACTGGGACAGGAAGCTCCTATAATTCACCCCTCCACTTT. This translates into CATATGTGSSYNSPLHF.

The table lists this clonotype with many counts. This sequence joins TRBV12-3 or TRBV12-4 and TRBJ1-6; D is possibly TRBD1 (5 bases). The CDR3 totals 17 residues. Trimming left V 3 bases short and J 2 bases short, with 14 bases between. The DNA of the CDR3 is TGTGCCAGCAGTTTGGACACTTCGTGGGCCTATAATTCACCCCTCCACTTT. It translates to CASSLDTSWAYNSPLHF.

With regard to this clonotype: A far larger clone lies a single base away; this is likely a read error. This sequence joins TRBV20-1 and TRBJ2-5; tentative D call: TRBD2 (7 bases). Trimming took 1 base from V and 11 from J, leaving 17 bases between them. The CDR3 has 13 residues. Looked up from germline, CDR1 is DFQATT and CDR2 is SNEGSKA (reference sequence). The DNA of the CDR3 is TGCAGTGCTAGAGTTGCGGGGGAGGGGGAGCAGTACTTC. Translation: CSARVAGEGEQYF.

This chain connects TRBV6-2 or TRBV6-3 to TRBJ1-5; 9 bases fit TRBD1. The CDR3 runs 19 residues. The V segment lost 0 bases and the J segment 4 bases; nucleotides outside the gene matches: 13. In germline, CDR1 is MNHEY, CDR2 SVGEGT. CDR3 in DNA: TGTGCCAGCAGTTACTCGGGGTTCCTGGGACAGGGAGAGAATCAGCCCCAGCATTTT. Protein product: CASSYSGFLGQGENQPQHF.

The gene calls are TRBV5-1 and TRBJ1-1; 8 nucleotides line up with TRBD1. This CDR3 is built from 12 residues. Germline V CDR1 and CDR2: SGHRS, YFSETQ. Unmatched junction bases numbered 5, after V lost 7 bases and J lost 6 bases. The CDR3 nucleotides read TGCGCCAGCGGCGGGACAGGACCTGAAGCTTTCTTT. Protein product: CASGGTGPEAFF.

This clonotype has at least ten counts. The CDR3 nucleotides are TGTGCCAGCAGCTTATGGTCAGAAGAGACCCAGTACTTC. Residues: CASSLWSEETQYF. The chain is built from TRBV7-9 and TRBJ2-5; D is uncertain. In germline, CDR1 is SEHNR, CDR2 FQNEAQ (reference sequence). Trimming took 2 bases from V and 3 from J, leaving 7 bases between them. This CDR3 is 13 amino acids long.

This clonotype was seen a handful of times. The V call is TRBV29-1, the J call TRBJ1-2, with D possibly being TRBD1 (6 bases). V lost 5 bases to trimming and J lost 8 bases, with 15 bases between them. Per the germline V gene, CDR1 is SQVTM and CDR2 is ANQGSEA. CDR3 length equals 12 residues. CDR3 bases: TGCAGCGTTCCGGACAGAAAAGGCGGCTACACCTTC. It is translated as CSVPDRKGGYTF.

This clonotype has just a few counts. The CDR3 DNA is TGTGCCAGCAGTCGAGGGGGCTTTAGCAATCAGCCCCAGCATTTT. It specifies CASSRGGFSNQPQHF. The chain recombines TRBV25-1 with TRBJ1-5; 7 positions agree with TRBD1. This CDR3 comprises 15 residues. The germline V gene has CDR1 MGHDK and CDR2 SYGVNS. The V segment lost 5 bases and the J segment 0 bases; nucleotides outside the gene matches: 4.

This clonotype was seen repeatedly, ten times or more. The chain employs TRBV24-1 and TRBJ2-1; D is unresolved. The V end lost 7 bases, the J end lost 2 bases, and 20 bases lay between the germline ends. Germline CDR1 and CDR2: KGHDR and SFDVKD. There are 17 residues in the CDR3. The CDR3 is CATSSSSGSRTYNEQFF. In DNA form, the CDR3 reads TGTGCCACCAGCTCATCGTCTGGCAGCAGGACCTACAATGAGCAGTTCTTC.

This clonotype was detected a few times. At one of its ends the junction is not consistent with the germline gene, which may arise from a read error. The genes are TRBV5-1 and TRBJ1-6, with unresolved D. The CDR3 is made up of 16 amino acids. CDR1 SGHRS and CDR2 YFSETQ come from the germline V gene. DNA for the CDR3: TGTGCCAGCAGTTTAGGACCCTCTGCGTCCAATTCACCCCTCCACTTT. Translating it yields CASSLGPSASNSPLHF. Full variable domain (missing parts from reference TRBV5-1 and TRBJ1-6): KAGVTQTPRYLIKTRGQQVTLSCSPISGHRSVSWYQQTPGQGLQFLFEYFSETQRNKGNFPGRFSGRQFSNSRSEMNVSTLELGDSALYLCASSLGPSASNSPLHFGNGTRLTVT.

This clonotype was counted between two and nine times. The genes are TRBV25-1 and TRBJ2-7, with unresolved D. The CDR3 has 14 residues. CDR1 is MGHDK and CDR2 is SYGVNS in the germline V gene. Deletions cut 2 bases from V and 2 bases from J, with 10 bases between. CDR3 DNA: TGTGCCAGCAGTGAAATGTCGGCAGCCTACGAGCAGTACTTC. Amino acids: CASSEMSAAYEQYF.

The genes are TRBV7-9 and TRBJ2-7, with a weak D call TRBD2 (5 bases). This CDR3 is 13 amino acids long. The ends were cut back, 5 bases at V and 0 bases at J, with 8 bases in the middle. Germline V gene data show CDR1 as SEHNR and CDR2 as FQNEAQ (reference sequence). CDR3 bases: TGTGCCAGCAGCACCGCGGGCTCCTACGAGCAGTACTTC. Translating gives CASSTAGSYEQYF.

In this sample, this clonotype turned up a few times. The chain employs TRBV29-1 and TRBJ2-7, with 9 bases identical to TRBD1. Unmatched junction bases numbered 10, after V lost 6 bases and J lost 1 base. Germline CDR1 and CDR2: SQVTM and ANQGSEA. The CDR3 sequence is 15 residues long. The CDR3 spells CSVVKAGTGSYEQYF. The CDR3 DNA reads as TGCAGCGTGGTAAAAGCCGGGACAGGGTCCTACGAGCAGTACTTC.

V is TRBV28 and J is TRBJ2-7; 7 nucleotides match TRBD2. The CDR3 covers 16 residues. Germline loops: CDR1 MDHEN, CDR2 SYDVKM. J lost 5 bases, V lost 2 bases, and 12 bases had no gene match. In nucleotides, the CDR3 is TGTGCCAGCAGTTTAACCGATGTGGGCGGGAGAAACGAGCAGTACTTC. It codes for CASSLTDVGGRNEQYF.

This clonotype was detected a few times. The genes are TRBV24-1 and TRBJ1-5, with D uncertain. The CDR3 loop spans 12 amino acids. Germline V lookup: CDR1 KGHDR, CDR2 SFDVKD. The V gene lost 4 bases and the J gene lost 4 bases, with 4 bases spanning the gap. The CDR3 nucleotides read TGTGCCACCAGTGACTTAAATCAGCCCCAGCATTTT. It encodes CATSDLNQPQHF.